The 15 T cell receptor beta chains below all came from one sample that was sequenced in a study of blood T cell repertoires in COVID-19. Measured with immunoSEQ multiplex PCR; TCRdb has only the in-frame clones, and not every one. This sample yields about 200,000 clones, of which about 85% are seen a single time; 2% to 2.5% belongs to the top ten. Sequenced: PBMCs or T cells enriched from blood (not recorded which). These receptors were obtained from a woman aged 25 to 39 who had recovered from COVID-19.

This clone was observed a single time. The chain recombines TRBV25-1 with TRBJ1-2, with TRBD1 matching 7 bases. CDR1 is MGHDK, CDR2 SYGVNS, per germline. The CDR3 has 15 residues. Unmatched junction bases numbered 9, after V lost 3 bases and J lost 5 bases. CDR3 residues: CASSDPTGPYYGYTF. The DNA of the CDR3 is TGTGCCAGCAGTGACCCGACAGGGCCTTATTATGGCTACACCTTC.

The genes are TRBV11-2 and TRBJ2-2; 7 nucleotides match TRBD2. V lost 6 bases, J lost 0 bases, and 4 bases stayed unmatched. The CDR3 loop spans 15 amino acids. The V gene's germline CDR1 is SGHAT and CDR2 FQNNGV. CDR3 in DNA: TGTGCCAGCAGTTCTGGACTAGCGAACACCGGGGAGCTGTTTTTT. It is translated as CASSSGLANTGELFF.

J is TRBJ2-7 and V is TRBV5-4, with D tentatively TRBD1 (6 bases). The CDR3 length is 15 residues. The V gene lost 4 bases and the J gene lost 1 base, with 15 bases spanning the gap. CDR1 and CDR2 (germline): SGHNT, YYREEE (reference sequence). CDR3 sequence reads: CASSPSGTSSYEQYF. The CDR3 DNA reads TGTGCCAGCAGCCCCTCCGGGACAAGTTCCTACGAGCAGTACTTC.

The CDR3 is CASSSAGVRTNEKLFF. The DNA for the CDR3 is TGTGCCAGCAGCTCTGCCGGGGTTCGGACTAATGAAAAACTGTTTTTT. The chain uses TRBV5-5 and TRBJ1-4; D is undetermined. The CDR3 is 16 amino acids. The germline V and J ends were trimmed by 3 bases and 2 bases, with 14 bases remaining between them. Germline assignment: CDR1 SGHKS and CDR2 YYEKEE (reference sequence).

This chain uses TRBV24-1 with TRBJ2-1; 10 nucleotides agree with TRBD2. V lost 2 bases and J lost 3; bases outside the gene matches: 3. The CDR3 consists of 16 residues. Germline V gene data show CDR1 as KGHDR and CDR2 as SFDVKD. The CDR3 reads CATSDSTSGDYNEQFF. CDR3 nucleotide sequence: TGTGCCACCAGTGATTCTACTAGCGGGGACTACAATGAGCAGTTCTTC.

This chain joins TRBV19 and TRBJ1-1; tentative D call: TRBD1 (5 bases). The length of the CDR3 is 13 residues. CDR1 and CDR2 (germline): LNHDA, SQIVND (reference sequence). The V and J ends lost 5 bases and 4 bases respectively, with 11 bases between them. CDR3 sequence (DNA): TGTGCCAGTAGTCTTCGGGGGTTCACTGAAGCTTTCTTT. Translating it yields CASSLRGFTEAFF.

The rearrangement links TRBV7-7 to TRBJ2-5, with unresolved D. Trimming removed 5 bases from V and 4 bases from J, with 8 bases in between. Germline V gene lookup returns CDR1 SSHAT and CDR2 FNYEAQ (reference sequence). CDR3 size: 12 residues. The CDR3 bases are TGTGCCAGCAGCGCCACGGGAGAGACCCAGTACTTC. Its protein product is CASSATGETQYF.

This chain joins TRBV4-1 and TRBJ1-2; 9 bases line up with TRBD1. J gave up 6 bases and V 1 base, and 9 bases lay outside the gene matches. CDR1 is MGHRA and CDR2 is YSYEKL in the germline V gene. The CDR3 is made up of 16 amino acids. The CDR3 protein is CASSQGSGTGNDGYTF. CDR3 nucleotide sequence: TGCGCCAGCAGCCAAGGTTCCGGGACAGGGAACGATGGCTACACCTTC.

The chain carries TRBV7-9 and TRBJ1-2; 8 bases agree with TRBD1. Germline CDR1 and CDR2: SEHNR and FQNEAQ (reference sequence). The CDR3 contains 17 residues. With V trimmed by 6 bases and J by 8 bases, 20 bases remained unmatched. As DNA, the CDR3 is TGTGCCAGCAGGTTCGGCGACTATGGGCAGGGGGCGCTGGGCTACACCTTC. It translates to CASRFGDYGQGALGYTF. The complete variable domain, with remaining parts taken from reference TRBV7-9 and TRBJ1-2, reads DTGVSQNPRHKITKRGQNVTFRCDPISEHNRLYWYRQTLGQGPEFLTYFQNEAQLEKSRLLSDRFSAERPKGSFSTLEIQRTEQGDSAMYLCASRFGDYGQGALGYTFGSGTRLTVV.

J is TRBJ1-5 and V is TRBV2; TRBD1 might be the D (6 bases). The CDR3 extends over 15 amino acids. V gave up 3 bases and J gave up 7 bases, with 16 bases separating them. Germline CDR1 reads SNHLY; CDR2 reads FYNNEI. The CDR3 reads CASSDEGQRNQPQHF. Here the CDR3 DNA reads TGTGCCAGCAGTGATGAGGGACAAAGAAACCAGCCCCAGCATTTT.

The chain combines TRBV12-5 with TRBJ2-5; 12 bases are shared with TRBD2. V shed 2 bases and J 3 bases; nucleotides not matched to a gene: 7. CDR3 length: 17 amino acids. The germline gives CDR1 LGHNT, CDR2 FRNRAP. DNA of the CDR3: TGTGCTAGTGGTTTGTCCAACAGACTAGCGGGAGAAGAGACCCAGTACTTC. It yields the protein CASGLSNRLAGEETQYF.

The V call is TRBV19, the J call TRBJ1-2, with TRBD1 identical over 7 bases. The CDR3 has 17 amino acids. CDR1 and CDR2 from the germline V gene are LNHDA and SQIVND (reference sequence). V dropped 7 bases and J dropped 4; count of bases not matched to a gene: 18. This CDR3 is CASKVRGAGTALYGYTF. The DNA of the CDR3 is TGTGCCAGTAAGGTCCGGGGCGCAGGGACAGCCCTCTATGGCTACACCTTC.

The chain couples TRBV12-3 or TRBV12-4 to TRBJ1-2, with TRBD1 identical over 7 bases. Trimming took 6 bases from V and 4 from J; bases not matched to a gene: 5. CDR3 length equals 13 residues. CDR3 region: CASRARDSYGYTF. CDR3 nucleotides: TGTGCCAGCAGGGCTAGGGACAGCTATGGCTACACCTTC.

This sequence joins TRBV10-3 and TRBJ2-1; 12 bases are shared with TRBD2. The CDR3 runs to 17 residues. J was trimmed by 4 bases and V by 2 bases; bases with no gene match: 6. Germline V CDR1 and CDR2: ENHRY, SYGVKD. CDR3 sequence reads: CAISEPWTSGVYNEQFF. The CDR3 DNA reads as TGTGCCATCAGTGAGCCCTGGACTAGCGGGGTATACAATGAGCAGTTCTTC.

The chain couples TRBV11-2 to TRBJ1-2, with TRBD1 identical over 11 bases. V was clipped by 6 bases and J by 6 bases; unmatched bases: 3. Germline V CDR1 and CDR2: SGHAT, FQNNGV. CDR3 size: 13 residues. The CDR3 DNA reads TGTGCCAGCAGTCGGACAGGGGGCAATGGCTACACCTTC. Protein: CASSRTGGNGYTF. Full variable domain (remainder filled in from reference TRBV11-2 and TRBJ1-2): EAGVAQSPRYKIIEKRQSVAFWCNPISGHATLYWYQQILGQGPKLLIQFQNNGVVDDSQLPKDRFSAERLKGVDSTLKIQPAKLEDSAVYLCASSRTGGNGYTFGSGTRLTVV.